This T cell receptor (beta chain) was sequenced during a study of T cells in women clearing cervical HPV infection. Background on the study: HLA type stays a possible confounder, typing being limited.

V was clipped by 6 bases and J by 1 base, with 9 bases between them. CDR1 is SNHLY, CDR2 FYNNEI, per germline. The CDR3 extends over 13 amino acids. Remarks on this clone: The read terminates 3 residues ahead of where the CDR3 ends, so the germline J gene completes it.

Clones were sequenced by immunoSEQ multiplex PCR, and TCRdb holds only the in-frame ones, with some missing. This sample's clone table lists fewer than 35,000 clones. The TCR comes from a woman between 18 and 70 years old with a cervical HPV16 infection that either progressed to CIN3+ or cleared (not recorded which). The chain has TRBV2 and TRBJ1-1; D is unclear. Material: blood buffy coat. The CDR3 bases that were read are TGTGCCAGCAGGGCTGACACGAACACTGAA. This sequence encodes CASRADTNTE. The CDR3, in full, reads CASRADTNTEAFF.